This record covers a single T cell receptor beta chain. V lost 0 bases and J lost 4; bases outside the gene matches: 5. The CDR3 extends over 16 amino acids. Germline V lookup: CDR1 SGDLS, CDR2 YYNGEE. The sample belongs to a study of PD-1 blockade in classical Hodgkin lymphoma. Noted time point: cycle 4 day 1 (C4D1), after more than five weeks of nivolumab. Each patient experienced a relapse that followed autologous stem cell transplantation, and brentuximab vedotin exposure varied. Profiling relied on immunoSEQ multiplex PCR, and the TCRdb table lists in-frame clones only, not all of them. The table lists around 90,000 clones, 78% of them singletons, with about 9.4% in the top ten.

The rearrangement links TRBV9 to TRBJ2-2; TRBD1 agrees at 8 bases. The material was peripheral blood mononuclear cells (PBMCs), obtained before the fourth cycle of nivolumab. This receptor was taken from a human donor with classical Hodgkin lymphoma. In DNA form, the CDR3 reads TGTGCCAGCAGCGTAGAGGCAGGGGGCATCACCGGGGAGCTGTTTTTT. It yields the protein CASSVEAGGITGELFF. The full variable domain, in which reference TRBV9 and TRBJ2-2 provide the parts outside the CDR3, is DSGVTQTPKHLITATGQRVTLRCSPRSGDLSVYWYQQSLDQGLQFLIQYYNGEERAKGNILERFSAQQFPDLHSELNLSSLELGDSALYFCASSVEAGGITGELFFGEGSRLTVL.